The present T cell receptor (beta chain) was sequenced within a study of blood T cell repertoires in COVID-19. Background on the study: Spain, Italy and the United States supplied samples that represented acute and convalescent COVID-19.

Germline assignment: CDR1 SNHLY and CDR2 FYNNEI. V was shortened by 8 bases and J by 10 bases, with 9 bases between the two germline ends. This CDR3 comprises 10 residues. Authors' methods: Amplification of reference gene primers was used by the study to estimate nucleated cell counts. TCRdb keeps only in-frame clones here, not all; method: immunoSEQ multiplex PCR. For V, J and clone size, that table is used; D and trimming come from the DNA. The sample shows 150,000 to 200,000 clones, roughly 70% of them seen only once. The chain has TRBV2 and TRBJ2-1; a weak D match, TRBD2 (5 bases). The sample taken for sequencing was peripheral blood. The sequence was collected from a woman older than 75 with acute or convalescent COVID-19. The CDR3 sequence is CASGSIEQFF. As DNA, the CDR3 is TGTGCCAGCGGGAGCATCGAGCAGTTCTTC.